A single TCR beta chain is shown here with its context. This clone appeared a few times. What this receptor recognizes is not known. No clone much larger than this one lies a single base away; base qualities are absent. Including the terminal cysteine and phenylalanine, the CDR3 comprises 12 residues. Only the CDR3 region is kept as DNA, spanning 36 bases read in frame from base 1. The trim is 4 bases for V and 6 bases for J, with a gap of 7 bases between the germline ends. CDR1 is given as SGHKS and CDR2 as YYEKEE, both from the germline V gene (reference sequence). The sample comes from a study of neoadjuvant anti-PD-1 for oral cavity cancer (dated by TCRdb to 2020 to 2022). With respect to the entire study: Three to four biweekly doses of nivolumab at 3 mg/kg were mostly administered to patients before curative-intent surgical resection. Under RECIST 1.1, patients with complete response, partial response or stable disease were classed as responders, and patients with progression were classed as non-responders. For patients who did not progress, a fourth nivolumab dose was given around day 43, followed by definitive surgical resection on days 50-56. An approximately 30% response rate was observed in the parent correlative cohort, in which more than ten patients were included.

What the research found in general, with its limitations: Higher pretreatment blood Treg/Th17 ratios correlated with higher pretreatment blood TCRbeta clonality and lower post-treatment tumor TCRbeta clonality. Greater tumor shrinkage was correlated with larger post-treatment sizes of preexisting intratumoral clones, suggesting that expansion of preexisting clones contributed to response. The TCR analyses had only a few patients in each response group, and the authors called for validation in larger cohorts.

The label giving this sample's time point can be read as: after neoadjuvant nivolumab, at surgical resection. The patients had newly diagnosed stage II-IVA oral cavity squamous cell carcinoma and had not received any prior systemic or radiation treatment. The cohort consisted of patients with HPV-negative, locally advanced oral cavity squamous cell carcinoma. Samples came from a longitudinal correlative study of a single-arm phase II trial of neoadjuvant nivolumab in oral cavity squamous cell carcinoma. Subject-matched pre- and post-treatment PBMCs and tumors from three responders and three non-responders underwent genomic DNA-based TCRbeta sequencing. Genomic DNA was isolated from tumor tissue using the Maxwell RSC DNA from Tissue kit. For survey sequencing of tumor libraries, mostly 4.8 ug of input genomic DNA was used, and two replicates were run per sample. Following the manufacturer's instructions, the team built TCRbeta libraries using the immunoSEQ hsTCRbeta kit. An Illumina NovaSeq 6000 S4 flow cell was used to sequence the final libraries, which had first been combined to 3 nM. The authors' pipeline ran thus. Raw data preprocessing and quality control were performed with the immunoSEQ Analyzer. The analysis was restricted to productive rearrangements, with each unique CDR3 amino acid sequence defining a clonotype. Repertoire clonality was estimated as the Gini-Simpson index, which was computed with the R package tcR. Student's t test was used to compare Gini indices, and Pearson correlation was used to assess associations with tumor size change. TCRdb obtained this table from immuneACCESS and retained in-frame rearrangements with V and J assigned. These tables miss some clones; where compared with another copy, unresolved V genes account for less than half of the shortfall, and the remainder is unexplained. V and J calls plus clone size are reproduced from that table; the DNA served to infer D and trimming. This sample has about 15,000 clones in its table, and roughly 41% of those were observed once. Together, the top ten hold around two fifths of the sample.

The chain couples TRBV5-5 to TRBJ2-2, with the D segment identity uncertain. This specimen was tumor tissue, taken after nivolumab (anti-PD-1) treatment. The source of this sequence is a person between 35 and 79 years old with oral cavity squamous cell carcinoma. The CDR3 has the sequence CASSPDAGELFF. The base sequence is TGTGCCAGCAGCCCCGACGCCGGGGAGCTGTTTTTT.